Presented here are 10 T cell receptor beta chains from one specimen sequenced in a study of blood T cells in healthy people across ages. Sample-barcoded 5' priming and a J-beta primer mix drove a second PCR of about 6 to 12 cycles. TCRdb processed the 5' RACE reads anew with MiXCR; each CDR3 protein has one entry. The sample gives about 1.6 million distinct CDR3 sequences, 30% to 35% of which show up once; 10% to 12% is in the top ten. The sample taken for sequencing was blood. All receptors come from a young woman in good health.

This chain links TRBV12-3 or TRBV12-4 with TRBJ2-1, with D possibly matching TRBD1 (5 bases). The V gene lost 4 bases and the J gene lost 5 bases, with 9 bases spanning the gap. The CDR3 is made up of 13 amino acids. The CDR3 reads CASSSRQHNEQFF. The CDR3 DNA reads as TGTGCCAGCAGTTCCCGACAGCACAATGAGCAGTTCTTC.

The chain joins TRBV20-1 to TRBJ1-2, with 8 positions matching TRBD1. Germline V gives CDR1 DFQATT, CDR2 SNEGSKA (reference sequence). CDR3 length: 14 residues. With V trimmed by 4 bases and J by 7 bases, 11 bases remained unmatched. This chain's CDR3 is CSAIPGQEGGGYTF. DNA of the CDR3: TGCAGTGCTATACCGGGACAGGAGGGCGGTGGCTACACCTTC.

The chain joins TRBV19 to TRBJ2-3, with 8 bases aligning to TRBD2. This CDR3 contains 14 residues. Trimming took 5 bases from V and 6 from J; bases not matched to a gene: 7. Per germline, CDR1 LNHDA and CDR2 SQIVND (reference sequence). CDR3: CASSPAGVGDTQYF. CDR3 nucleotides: TGTGCCAGTAGTCCAGCGGGGGTAGGGGATACGCAGTATTTT.

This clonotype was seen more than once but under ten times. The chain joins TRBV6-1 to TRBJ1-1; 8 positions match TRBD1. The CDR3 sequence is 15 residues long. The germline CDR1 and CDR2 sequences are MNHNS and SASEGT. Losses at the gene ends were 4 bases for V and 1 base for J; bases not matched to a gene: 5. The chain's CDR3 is CASSGRGQGNTEAFF. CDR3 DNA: TGTGCCAGCAGTGGCAGGGGGCAAGGGAACACTGAAGCTTTCTTT.

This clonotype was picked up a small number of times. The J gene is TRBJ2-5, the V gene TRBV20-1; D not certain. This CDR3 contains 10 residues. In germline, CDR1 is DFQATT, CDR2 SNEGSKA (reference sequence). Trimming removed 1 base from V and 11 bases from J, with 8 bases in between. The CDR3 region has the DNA TGCAGTGCTAGAGCGCCCCCGCAGTACTTC. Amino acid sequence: CSARAPPQYF.

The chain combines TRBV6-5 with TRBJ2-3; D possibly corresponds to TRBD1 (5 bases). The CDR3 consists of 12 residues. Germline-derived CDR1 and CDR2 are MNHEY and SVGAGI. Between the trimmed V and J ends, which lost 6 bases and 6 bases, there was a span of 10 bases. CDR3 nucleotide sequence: TGTGCCAGCAGAAATAAGGGGGATACGCAGTATTTT. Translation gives CASRNKGDTQYF.

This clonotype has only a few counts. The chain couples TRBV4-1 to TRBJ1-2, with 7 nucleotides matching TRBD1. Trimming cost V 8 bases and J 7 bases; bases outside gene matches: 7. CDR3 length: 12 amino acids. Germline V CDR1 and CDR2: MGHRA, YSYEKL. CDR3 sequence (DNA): TGCGCCAGCCGCGAGGGGGCTTCTGGCTACACCTTC. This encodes CASREGASGYTF.

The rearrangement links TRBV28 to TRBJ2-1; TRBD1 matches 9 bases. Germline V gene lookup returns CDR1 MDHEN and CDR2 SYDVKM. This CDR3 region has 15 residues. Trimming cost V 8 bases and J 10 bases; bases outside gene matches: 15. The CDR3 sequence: CASSLPGQGIGEQFF. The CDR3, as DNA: TGTGCCAGCTCCCTTCCGGGACAGGGAATTGGCGAGCAGTTCTTC.

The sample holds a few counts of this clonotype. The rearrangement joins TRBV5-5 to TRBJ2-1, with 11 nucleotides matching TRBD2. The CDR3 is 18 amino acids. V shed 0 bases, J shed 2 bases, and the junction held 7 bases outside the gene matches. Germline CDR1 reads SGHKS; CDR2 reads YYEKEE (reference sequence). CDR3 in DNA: TGTGCCAGCAGCTTGGTCCCTAGCGGGGGGTTCACCTACAATGAGCAGTTCTTC. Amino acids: CASSLVPSGGFTYNEQFF.

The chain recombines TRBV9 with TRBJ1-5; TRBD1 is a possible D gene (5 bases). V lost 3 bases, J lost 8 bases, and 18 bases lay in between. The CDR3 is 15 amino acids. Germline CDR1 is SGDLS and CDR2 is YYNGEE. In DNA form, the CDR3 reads TGTGCCAGCAGCGGGGGGGGGACCGCCAGTGAGCCCCAGCATTTT. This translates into CASSGGGTASEPQHF. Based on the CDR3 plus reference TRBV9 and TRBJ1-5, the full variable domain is DSGVTQTPKHLITATGQRVTLRCSPRSGDLSVYWYQQSLDQGLQFLIQYYNGEERAKGNILERFSAQQFPDLHSELNLSSLELGDSALYFCASSGGGTASEPQHFGDGTRLSIL.